A selection of T cell receptor beta chains follows, all from one sample in a study of lymphopenia after photon versus proton radiotherapy. Only in-frame clones appear in the TCRdb table, and some are missing; sequencing was by immunoSEQ multiplex PCR. The sample carries 65,000 to 70,000 clones, roughly 93% recorded once. This sample comprised peripheral blood, obtained from a patient treated with photon-based radiotherapy. These receptors originate from a woman aged 70-85 years with pancreatic cancer. The CDR3 runs from the conserved cysteine through the conserved F or W. The D gene is left open where the match is weak. Size tells how often a clone was seen (once, few, many) or the class of an expanded clone, and some rows leave it out.

size	J	V	D	DNA	CDR3
NA	TRBJ2-5	TRBV28	NA	TGTGCCAGCAGTCCATTATATGGAGGCCAAGAGACCCAGTACTTC	CASSPLYGGQETQYF
NA	TRBJ1-2	TRBV19	NA	TGTGCCAGTAACCCCGGGACAAACTATGGCTACACCTTC	CASNPGTNYGYTF
NA	TRBJ2-2	TRBV19	NA	TGTGCCACCCAACAGGTTTACGGGGAGCTGTTTTTT	CATQQVYGELFF
NA	TRBJ1-3	TRBV4-1	TRBD1	TGCGCCAGCAGCCAAGGCCCACCCGGACAGGGGGCAAACACCATATATTTT	CASSQGPPGQGANTIYF
NA	TRBJ1-5	TRBV28	NA	TGTGCCAGCAGACCTCCGGGTCCATTGTCCCAGCATTTT	CASRPPGPLSQHF
NA	TRBJ2-3	TRBV5-1	TRBD2	TGCGCCAGCAGGCCGGGGGGGCAAGATACGCAGTATTTT	CASRPGGQDTQYF
NA	TRBJ2-3	TRBV28	TRBD1	TGTGCCAGCAAACCCCCCACAGGGGTGACAGATACGCAGTATTTT	CASKPPTGVTDTQYF
NA	TRBJ2-1	TRBV2	TRBD2	TGTGCCAGCAGGGCCCGACTAGCGGGAGGCCTATACAATGAGCAGTTCTTC	CASRARLAGGLYNEQFF
NA	TRBJ2-1	TRBV11-2	NA	TGTGCCAGCAGCTTCTCAGGACTTGCTGAGCAGTTCTTC	CASSFSGLAEQFF
NA	TRBJ2-5	TRBV19	NA	TGTGCCAGTAGTATGGGACCGCGGAGGGAGACCCAGTACTTC	CASSMGPRRETQYF
NA	TRBJ1-1	TRBV6-6	NA	TGTGCCAGCAGTTACGGGACAAAGAACACTGAAGCTTTCTTT	CASSYGTKNTEAFF
few	TRBJ1-1	TRBV5-6	TRBD1	TGTGCCAGCAGCTCGAAAGGGACAGGGGAAACTGAAGCTTTCTTT	CASSSKGTGETEAFF
NA	TRBJ2-5	TRBV7-9	NA	TGTGCCAGCAGCTTCGGCACAGGGAGGGAGACCCAGTACTTC	CASSFGTGRETQYF
NA	TRBJ1-1	TRBV27	NA	TGTGCCAGCAGTTTCGCCCTGAACACTGAAGCTTTCTTT	CASSFALNTEAFF
NA	TRBJ1-5	TRBV28	NA	TGTGCCAGCATGTCTGGCAATCAGCCCCAGCATTTT	CASMSGNQPQHF
NA	TRBJ2-1	TRBV5-4	TRBD1	TGTGCCAGCAGCCCCCCGGGACAGGGTCCCCTCTTGGAGCAGTTCTTC	CASSPPGQGPLLEQFF
NA	TRBJ2-1	TRBV11-2	TRBD1	TGTGCCAGCAGCTCCCTCAGACACAGGGGGGTCAATGAGCAGTTCTTC	CASSSLRHRGVNEQFF
once	TRBJ2-7	TRBV7-8	NA	TGTGCCAGCAGCTTAGCGGGACCCTACGAGCAGTACTTC	CASSLAGPYEQYF
NA	TRBJ2-7	TRBV6-6	NA	TGTGCCAGCAGTAGGACAAGCGACTACGAGCAGTACTTC	CASSRTSDYEQYF
NA	TRBJ2-7	TRBV7-9	TRBD2	TGTGCCAGCAGCTTAGAGGGACTAGCGGGACCCGGCTCCTACGAGCAGTACTTC	CASSLEGLAGPGSYEQYF
NA	TRBJ1-1	TRBV6-6	NA	TGTGCCAGCAGTCTTCTGGACACTGAAGCTTTCTTT	CASSLLDTEAFF
few	TRBJ2-3	TRBV30	TRBD2	TGTGCCTCAACTAGCGGCAGCACAGATACGCAGTATTTT	CASTSGSTDTQYF
NA	TRBJ2-7	TRBV5-4	TRBD1	TGTGCCAGCAGTGTGGGACAGGGGTTAACCTACGAGCAGTACTTC	CASSVGQGLTYEQYF
NA	TRBJ2-3	TRBV7-9	TRBD2	TGTGCCAGCACCCGAATCGGCGGGAGGGCCTCAGATACGCAGTATTTT	CASTRIGGRASDTQYF
NA	TRBJ2-3	TRBV7-2	TRBD2	TGTGCCAGCAGCCCACTAGCGGCTGAACCCACAGATACGCAGTATTTT	CASSPLAAEPTDTQYF
NA	TRBJ1-1	TRBV19	NA	TGTGCCAGTAGTTCCCGAAGACTCGAAGCTTTCTTT	CASSSRRLEAFF
NA	TRBJ1-4	TRBV19	NA	TGTGCCAGTCAGGACGGATCGGCAACTAATGAAAAACTGTTTTTT	CASQDGSATNEKLFF
NA	TRBJ2-1	TRBV27	NA	TGTGCCAGCAGTCCAGGACTAGGACAGGGAGGATACAATGAGCAGTTCTTC	CASSPGLGQGGYNEQFF
NA	TRBJ1-1	TRBV4-3	NA	TGCGCCAGCAGCCATCTACCCTGGACCGCGGGGACTGAAGCTTTCTTT	CASSHLPWTAGTEAFF
NA	TRBJ2-1	TRBV5-4	TRBD2	TGTGCCAGCAGCCCGCTCGGGGCGGGAGTCGCCTACAATGAGCAGTTCTTC	CASSPLGAGVAYNEQFF